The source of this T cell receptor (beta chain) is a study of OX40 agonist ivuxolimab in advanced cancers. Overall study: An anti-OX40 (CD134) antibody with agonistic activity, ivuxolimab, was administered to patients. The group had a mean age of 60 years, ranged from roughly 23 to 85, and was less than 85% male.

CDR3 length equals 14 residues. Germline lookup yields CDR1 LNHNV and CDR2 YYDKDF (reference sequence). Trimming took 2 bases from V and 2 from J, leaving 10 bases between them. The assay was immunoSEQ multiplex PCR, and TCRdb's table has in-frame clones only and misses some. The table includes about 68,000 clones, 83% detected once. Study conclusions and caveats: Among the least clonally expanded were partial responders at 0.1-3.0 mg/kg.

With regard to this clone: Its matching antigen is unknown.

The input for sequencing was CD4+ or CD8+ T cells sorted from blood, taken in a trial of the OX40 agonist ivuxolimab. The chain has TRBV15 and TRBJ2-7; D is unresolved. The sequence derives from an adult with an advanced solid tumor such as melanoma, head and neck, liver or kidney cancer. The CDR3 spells CATSRQYGAYEQYF. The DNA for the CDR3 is TGTGCCACCAGCAGACAGTACGGAGCCTACGAGCAGTACTTC. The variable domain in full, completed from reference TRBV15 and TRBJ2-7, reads DAMVIQNPRYQVTQFGKPVTLSCSQTLNHNVMYWYQQKSSQAPKLLFHYYDKDFNNEADTPDNFQSRRPNTSFCFLDIRSPGLGDTAMYLCATSRQYGAYEQYFGPGTRLTVT.